Presented here are 21 T cell receptor beta chains from one specimen sequenced in a study of T cells in Graves' hyperthyroidism and ophthalmopathy. RNA transcripts served as the template for amplifying TCR beta CDR3 regions. An initial round of RT-PCR targeting the TCR CDR3 relied on the HTBI primer set. TCRdb ran MiXCR on the multiplex PCR reads and lists one entry per CDR3 protein. In the table there are fewer than 350,000 distinct CDR3 sequences, roughly 20% of which are singletons. The sample taken for sequencing was blood. The receptors stem from a man between 45 and 60 years old with Graves' ophthalmopathy.

V usage is TRBV28 and J usage is TRBJ2-3; D not resolved. This CDR3 has 12 residues. CDR1 MDHEN and CDR2 SYDVKM come from the germline V gene. With 2 bases removed from V and 6 bases from J, the gap between germline ends came to 6 bases. The DNA of the CDR3 is TGTGCCAGCAGTTTAAGACGGGATACGCAGTATTTT. This sequence encodes CASSLRRDTQYF.

As to this clonotype: It may be a read error: a sequence one base away is much more abundant. The J gene is TRBJ2-7, the V gene TRBV2, with D possibly being TRBD1 (5 bases). This CDR3 has 12 residues. CDR1 and CDR2 from the germline V gene are SNHLY and FYNNEI. CDR3 DNA sequence: TGTGTCAGCAGTGAAGGGGTTGGGGAGCAGTACTTC. Translating gives CVSSEGVGEQYF.

This clonotype was observed at least ten times. The rearrangement links TRBV7-8 to TRBJ1-6, with a weak D call TRBD1 (6 bases). V was shortened by 1 base and J by 2 bases, with 9 bases between the two germline ends. Germline V gene sequence: CDR1 SGHVS, CDR2 FQNEAQ. CDR3 length: 16 residues. The CDR3 DNA is TGTGCCAGCAGCTTAGGCAGGGGACCCTATAATTCACCCCTCCACTTT. Translation gives CASSLGRGPYNSPLHF. The full variable domain, with the rest looked up from reference TRBV7-8 and TRBJ1-6, is GAGVSQSPRYKVAKRGQDVALRCDPISGHVSLFWYQQALGQGPEFLTYFQNEAQLDKSGLPSDRFFAERPEGSVSTLKIQRTQQEDSAVYLCASSLGRGPYNSPLHFGNGTRLTVT.

This clonotype was seen at least ten times. The V and J genes are TRBV5-1 and TRBJ2-3, with D maybe TRBD2 (6 bases). V was cut by 0 bases and J by 0 bases, with 11 bases left in between. The CDR3 is 16 residues long. Germline lookup yields CDR1 SGHRS and CDR2 YFSETQ. For the CDR3, the DNA is TGCGCCAGCAGCTTGGATAGCGGATCTAGCACAGATACGCAGTATTTT. It translates to CASSLDSGSSTDTQYF.

This clonotype was counted a few times. This rearrangement joins TRBV20-1 to TRBJ1-2; D not certain. Trimming shortened V by 4 bases and J by 8 bases, and 17 bases separated the two germline ends. Germline lookup yields CDR1 DFQATT and CDR2 SNEGSKA (reference sequence). The CDR3 loop spans 13 amino acids. The chain's CDR3 is CSANSEATWGYTF. The CDR3 DNA reads as TGCAGTGCTAACTCTGAGGCGACGTGGGGCTACACCTTC.

This clonotype was counted many times. The CDR3 sequence is CASSLSDRLYGYTF. CDR3 DNA: TGTGCCAGCAGTTTATCCGACAGGCTTTATGGCTACACCTTC. The genes are TRBV28 and TRBJ1-2; D possibly corresponds to TRBD1 (6 bases). This CDR3 contains 14 residues. Germline CDR1 and CDR2: MDHEN and SYDVKM. V lost 1 base, J lost 5 bases, and 11 bases lay in between.

This clonotype was counted many times. V and J are TRBV20-1 and TRBJ1-1, with 7 nucleotides matching TRBD1. V gave up 1 base and J gave up 9 bases; unmatched junction bases: 5. The CDR3 consists of 12 residues. Germline V lookup: CDR1 DFQATT, CDR2 SNEGSKA (reference sequence). The CDR3 region is CSARVGTAQAFF. CDR3 bases: TGCAGTGCTAGAGTCGGGACAGCTCAAGCTTTCTTT.

Worth noting for this clonotype: A much more abundant neighbour one base away suggests this may be a read error. The chain joins TRBV7-2 to TRBJ2-5, with TRBD1 identical over 10 bases. The tail of the sequence fits TRBJ2-1 better, so the J call may be wrong. The CDR3 loop spans 16 amino acids. Germline V gene lookup returns CDR1 SGHTA and CDR2 FQGNSA. The CDR3 reads CASSLNRDRGGETQFF. CDR3 sequence (DNA): TGTGCCAGCAGCTTAAACCGGGACAGGGGAGGGGAGACCCAGTTCTTC.

This clonotype occurred a few times. This chain connects TRBV4-1 to TRBJ2-1; 11 bases align to TRBD1. The length of the CDR3 is 18 residues. Germline CDR1 reads MGHRA; CDR2 reads YSYEKL. V trimming: 1 base; J trimming: 9 bases; junction bases outside the gene matches: 14. The CDR3 DNA reads TGCGCCAGCAGCCAAGCGTGGATTAGGGACAGGGGGTCTGGTGAGCAGTTCTTC. Protein sequence: CASSQAWIRDRGSGEQFF.

J is TRBJ2-1 and V is TRBV10-1; TRBD2 aligns across 7 bases. The CDR3 spans 16 residues. Losses at the gene ends were 0 bases for V and 7 bases for J; bases not matched to a gene: 9. The germline CDR1 and CDR2 sequences are WNHNN and SYGVQD (reference sequence). The CDR3 loop reads CASSESAGDTENEQFF. The CDR3 region has the DNA TGCGCCAGCAGTGAGTCGGCGGGAGATACGGAGAATGAGCAGTTCTTC.

This clonotype appeared many times. The chain links TRBV28 to TRBJ2-1, with TRBD2 as a possible D gene (6 bases). V lost 5 bases to trimming and J lost 10 bases, with 27 bases between them. CDR1 MDHEN and CDR2 SYDVKM come from the germline V gene. The CDR3 is made up of 17 amino acids. CDR3 loop: CASSTFLTGEVRGEQFF. For the CDR3, the DNA is TGTGCCAGCAGTACCTTTTTGACGGGGGAGGTCCGGGGGGAGCAGTTCTTC.

This clonotype was detected only a few times. The chain has TRBV27 and TRBJ2-7; D may be TRBD1 (5 bases). Trimming took 5 bases from V and 0 from J, leaving 14 bases between them. The germline CDR1 and CDR2 sequences are MNHEY and SMNVEV (reference sequence). The CDR3 runs 15 residues. The CDR3 loop reads CASSPLGPSSYEQYF. CDR3 in DNA: TGTGCCAGCAGTCCCCTGGGGCCCAGCTCCTACGAGCAGTACTTC.

A single count supports this clonotype. The chain combines TRBV4-2 with TRBJ2-1; 7 nucleotides match TRBD2. V lost 1 base, J lost 2 bases, and 5 bases stayed unmatched. The CDR3 extends over 16 amino acids. Per the germline V gene, CDR1 is LGHNA and CDR2 is YNFKEQ. The CDR3 nucleotides are TGTGCCAGCAGCCAAGTCGGCGGGGGTGCCTACAATGAGCAGTTCTTC. Translating it yields CASSQVGGGAYNEQFF.

This clonotype was counted at least ten times. The CDR3 sequence: CASSTPGRGNYGYTF. The CDR3 DNA reads as TGTGCCAGCAGCACCCCTGGGCGGGGGAACTATGGCTACACCTTC. This chain uses TRBV3-1 with TRBJ1-2; TRBD1 is a possible D gene (5 bases). V dropped 5 bases and J dropped 2 bases, with 15 bases sitting between them. CDR3 length: 15 amino acids. Per the germline V gene, CDR1 is LGHDT and CDR2 is YNNKEL (reference sequence).

V is TRBV6-1 and J is TRBJ2-5, with 10 nucleotides matching TRBD2. The CDR3 contains 16 residues. Looked up from germline, CDR1 is MNHNS and CDR2 is SASEGT. The trim removed 0 bases at V and 9 bases at J, leaving 10 bases unmatched. The CDR3 region is CASSEALASGSKAQYF. The CDR3 nucleotides are TGTGCCAGCAGTGAAGCGCTTGCTAGCGGGAGTAAGGCCCAGTACTTC.

The gene calls are TRBV20-1 and TRBJ2-3, with TRBD2 matching over 8 bases. Germline V gene lookup returns CDR1 DFQATT and CDR2 SNEGSKA (reference sequence). The CDR3 extends over 14 amino acids. V gave up 5 bases and J gave up 0 bases; unmatched junction bases: 4. In DNA, the CDR3 is TGCAGTGCTCCCCCGGGGGGGAGCACAGATACGCAGTATTTT. Its protein product is CSAPPGGSTDTQYF.

This clonotype was recorded many times. The V call is TRBV20-1, the J call TRBJ1-4; D not resolved. Germline V CDR1 and CDR2: DFQATT, SNEGSKA (reference sequence). This CDR3 is built from 14 residues. Deletions cut 2 bases from V and 8 bases from J, with 15 bases between. CDR3 DNA: TGCAGTGCTAGACCGGAAAATACGGGGGAAAAACTGTTTTTT. It is translated as CSARPENTGEKLFF.

The chain recombines TRBV12-3 or TRBV12-4 with TRBJ2-1; D is uncertain. The CDR3 is 13 amino acids. The V end was cut by 1 base, the J end by 7 bases, with 8 bases between. The CDR3 protein is CASSLGTGNEQFF. CDR3 sequence (DNA): TGTGCCAGCAGTTTAGGAACTGGGAATGAGCAGTTCTTC.

This clonotype was detected ten times or more. The chain recombines TRBV11-2 with TRBJ1-2; possible D gene TRBD1, 5 bases. Germline V gives CDR1 SGHAT, CDR2 FQNNGV. Trimming took 3 bases from V and 6 from J, leaving 14 bases between them. CDR3 length equals 14 residues. CDR3 protein: CASSLEGPQDGYTF. CDR3 in DNA: TGTGCCAGCAGCTTGGAGGGACCCCAAGATGGCTACACCTTC.

There are a few counts of this clonotype. The gene calls are TRBV7-9 and TRBJ2-7, with D possibly TRBD1 on 5 matching bases. The germline gives CDR1 SEHNR, CDR2 FQNEAQ (reference sequence). The CDR3 is 14 amino acids. The V end was cut by 8 bases, the J end by 3 bases, with 17 bases between. The CDR3 bases are TGTGCCAGCGCAGGGTCAGGCCTACACTACGAGCAGTACTTC. It specifies CASAGSGLHYEQYF.

This clonotype has a handful of counts. This chain joins TRBV3-1 and TRBJ2-6, with 8 nucleotides matching TRBD1. The CDR3 spans 17 residues. Trimming cost V 1 base and J 2 bases; bases outside gene matches: 4. Germline V gene data show CDR1 as LGHDT and CDR2 as YNNKEL (reference sequence). Written as DNA, the CDR3 is TGTGCCAGCAGCCAAGGGACAGGGACGGCTGGGGCCAACGTCCTGACTTTC. This translates into CASSQGTGTAGANVLTF.